One and the same sample provided the 17 T cell receptor beta chains below, sequenced in a study of siplizumab effects on memory and regulatory T cells. Profiled with immunoSEQ multiplex PCR; TCRdb holds only in-frame clones, not every one. The data contain approximately 65,000 clones, 70% to 85% of them seen just once; the ten biggest clones take up less than 0.55%. The sample was memory CD4+ T cells sorted from blood. These receptors came from a human donor in good health.

This chain uses TRBV11-2 with TRBJ2-3; a weak D match, TRBD1 (5 bases). Germline V gives CDR1 SGHAT, CDR2 FQNNGV. V shed 1 base and J shed 2 bases, with 13 bases lying between them. The CDR3 covers 16 residues. This chain's CDR3 is CASSLVLGHSTDTQYF. For the CDR3, the DNA is TGTGCCAGCAGCTTAGTGTTGGGGCATTCCACAGATACGCAGTATTTT.

There are a few counts of this clone. The V call is TRBV7-2, the J call TRBJ2-5; D is ambiguous. In germline, CDR1 is SGHTA, CDR2 FQGNSA. The CDR3 is made up of 13 amino acids. Between the trimmed V and J ends, which lost 2 bases and 5 bases, there was a span of 9 bases. The CDR3 region is CASSLWARETQYF. CDR3 sequence (DNA): TGTGCCAGCAGCTTATGGGCGAGGGAGACCCAGTACTTC.

This clone came up once. The V gene is TRBV7-9, the J gene TRBJ1-1; D unclear. V lost 5 bases to trimming and J lost 0 bases, with 13 bases between them. Germline CDR1 is SEHNR and CDR2 is FQNEAQ (reference sequence). The CDR3 spans 15 residues. The CDR3 region has the DNA TGTGCCAGCAGCCCCCCGGCGGGCTTGAACACTGAAGCTTTCTTT. Protein: CASSPPAGLNTEAFF.

The gene calls are TRBV5-1 and TRBJ1-2; TRBD1 is a possible D gene (5 bases). The germline gives CDR1 SGHRS, CDR2 YFSETQ. This CDR3 spans 12 amino acids. Trimming left V 7 bases short and J 3 bases short, with 10 bases between. The CDR3 DNA sequence: TGCGCCAGCTCGGTACAGGACTATGGCTACACCTTC. Translated: CASSVQDYGYTF.

This clone was picked up a small number of times. This rearrangement joins TRBV28 to TRBJ2-3; 11 bases map to TRBD2. The junction had 8 bases not matched to a gene; V was cut back by 4 bases and J by 2 bases. Germline assignment: CDR1 MDHEN and CDR2 SYDVKM. CDR3 size: 17 residues. The CDR3 loop is CASSSSLGLADTDTQYF. The CDR3 DNA reads TGTGCCAGCAGTTCATCATTGGGACTAGCGGACACAGATACGCAGTATTTT.

This clone was observed a few times. The gene calls are TRBV7-2 and TRBJ2-5; 7 bases agree with TRBD1. Germline CDR1 SGHTA, CDR2 FQGNSA. Losses at the gene ends were 5 bases for V and 4 bases for J; bases not matched to a gene: 7. This CDR3 is built from 14 residues. The CDR3 reads CASSTGTVGETQYF. CDR3 coding DNA: TGTGCCAGCAGCACCGGGACAGTTGGAGAGACCCAGTACTTC.

This clone was observed a few times. The rearrangement joins TRBV7-9 to TRBJ2-3, with a possible D match to TRBD1 (6 bases). Trimming removed 5 bases from V and 1 base from J, with 13 bases in between. This CDR3 has 15 amino acids. The germline gives CDR1 SEHNR, CDR2 FQNEAQ (reference sequence). The CDR3 sequence is CASSPQGAGTDTQYF. CDR3 nucleotide sequence: TGTGCCAGCAGCCCACAGGGTGCGGGCACAGATACGCAGTATTTT.

The chain employs TRBV9 and TRBJ2-1; D is unresolved. Between the trimmed V and J ends, which lost 0 bases and 4 bases, there was a span of 11 bases. The CDR3 is 15 residues long. Germline CDR1 and CDR2: SGDLS and YYNGEE. The CDR3 is CASSVGVMGYNEQFF. The CDR3 DNA reads TGTGCCAGCAGCGTAGGGGTAATGGGGTACAATGAGCAGTTCTTC.

The gene calls are TRBV4-2 and TRBJ1-1; D is undetermined. The CDR3 spans 15 residues. V lost 5 bases, J lost 1 base, and 14 bases lay in between. The germline CDR1 and CDR2 sequences are LGHNA and YNFKEQ. CDR3 protein: CASSWSVKPNTEAFF. The CDR3 DNA follows: TGTGCCAGCAGCTGGTCTGTTAAGCCGAACACTGAAGCTTTCTTT.

This clone was observed a handful of times. This chain connects TRBV7-2 to TRBJ2-5; 8 bases map to TRBD2. Germline V lookup: CDR1 SGHTA, CDR2 FQGNSA. Trimming took 1 base from V and 4 from J; bases not matched to a gene: 5. The CDR3 length is 15 residues. The CDR3 DNA reads as TGTGCCAGCAGCTTAGGTCGGGGGGGCCGAGAGACCCAGTACTTC. This sequence encodes CASSLGRGGRETQYF.

V is TRBV5-1 and J is TRBJ2-3; D possibly corresponds to TRBD1 (7 bases). CDR1 is SGHRS, CDR2 YFSETQ, per germline. This CDR3 is built from 18 residues. V was cut by 2 bases and J by 0 bases, with 19 bases left in between. The chain's CDR3 is CASSFLLSGGGSTDTQYF. In DNA, the CDR3 is TGCGCCAGCAGCTTCCTTCTCAGCGGAGGGGGCAGCACAGATACGCAGTATTTT. Using reference TRBV5-1 and TRBJ2-3 for the parts outside the CDR3, the full variable domain is KAGVTQTPRYLIKTRGQQVTLSCSPISGHRSVSWYQQTPGQGLQFLFEYFSETQRNKGNFPGRFSGRQFSNSRSEMNVSTLELGDSALYLCASSFLLSGGGSTDTQYFGPGTRLTVL.

This rearrangement joins TRBV5-5 to TRBJ2-3; unclear D gene. CDR3 size: 17 residues. V was trimmed by 1 base and J by 5 bases, leaving 20 bases between them. Germline V gene sequence: CDR1 SGHKS, CDR2 YYEKEE (reference sequence). This CDR3 is CASSLTFRVLSGDTQYF. The DNA of the CDR3 is TGTGCCAGCAGCTTGACGTTTAGGGTGCTCTCGGGAGATACGCAGTATTTT.

This clone was counted between two and nine times. This sequence joins TRBV19 and TRBJ1-1; 7 bases align to TRBD1. V gave up 5 bases and J gave up 0 bases; unmatched junction bases: 3. The CDR3 is made up of 14 amino acids. CDR1 is LNHDA and CDR2 is SQIVND in the germline V gene (reference sequence). For the CDR3, the DNA is TGTGCCAGTAGTTGGGACAGAATGAACACTGAAGCTTTCTTT. Its translation: CASSWDRMNTEAFF.

The chain has TRBV9 and TRBJ1-5; D possibly corresponds to TRBD1 (6 bases). Germline values: CDR1 SGDLS, CDR2 YYNGEE. The CDR3 runs 13 residues. V dropped 10 bases and J dropped 4 bases, with 15 bases sitting between them. This chain's CDR3 is CARAGGPNQPQHF. The CDR3 nucleotides are TGTGCCCGCGCGGGGGGGCCTAATCAGCCCCAGCATTTT.

This clone was seen a handful of times. The gene calls are TRBV28 and TRBJ2-1; no firm D call. The CDR3 totals 13 residues. Germline CDR1 and CDR2: MDHEN and SYDVKM. V was clipped by 2 bases and J by 5 bases, with 7 bases between them. The CDR3 nucleotides are TGTGCCAGCAGTTTAGTACAAGACAATGAGCAGTTCTTC. It yields the protein CASSLVQDNEQFF.

The rearrangement uses TRBV7-2 and TRBJ2-5, with 11 bases matching TRBD1. The length of the CDR3 is 16 residues. Trimming at V came to 3 bases and at J to 4 bases, leaving 7 bases not matched to a gene. Germline V gene lookup returns CDR1 SGHTA and CDR2 FQGNSA. The CDR3 coding sequence is TGTGCCAGCAGCTTCAACACCGGGACAGGGGGAGAGACCCAGTACTTC. Protein: CASSFNTGTGGETQYF.

J is TRBJ2-7 and V is TRBV2; no clear D gene. The CDR3 consists of 12 residues. Trimming cost V 5 bases and J 4 bases, with 9 bases left between them. The germline CDR1 and CDR2 sequences are SNHLY and FYNNEI. The CDR3 bases are TGTGCCAGCAGTTGGTCAGTTTACGAGCAGTACTTC. Its protein is CASSWSVYEQYF.